This is a list of T cell receptor beta chains from one sample in a study of vaccination effects on CD4 cells after COVID-19. Their specific antigens are unknown. This table comes from immunoSEQ multiplex PCR, and its TCRdb copy is limited to in-frame clones, with some not included. The sample has tens of thousands of clones, about 86% seen once. The sequenced sample was CD4+ T cells from PBMCs cultured with HCoV-229E spike peptides, obtained after COVID-19 vaccination. These receptors were taken from a human donor who received a COVID-19 vaccine. Each CDR3 is given without its conserved first and last residue. The order of the fields is J gene, V gene, CDR3 protein.

>TRBJ1-2|TRBV6-6
ASSFLTGPNYGYT
>TRBJ1-3|TRBV4-1
ASSQGTAALLSGNTIY
>TRBJ2-6|TRBV18
ASSPYSGANVLT
>TRBJ2-5|TRBV2
ASSELKETQY
>TRBJ2-2|TRBV6-5
ASSYSTGLGELF
>TRBJ1-3|TRBV2
ASRDRGNTIY
>TRBJ2-2|TRBV19
ASSIAGQITGELF
>TRBJ2-6|TRBV30
AWNGVGYHSGANVLT
>TRBJ2-1|TRBV4-2
ASSQSIGTGNEQF
>TRBJ2-3|TRBV5-1
ASSWDVATDTQY
>TRBJ1-2|TRBV18
ASSIQQGREGGYT
>TRBJ1-1|TRBV5-6
ASSLSRNGRAHEAF
>TRBJ1-1|TRBV3-1/TRBV3-2
ASSSGGMAF
>TRBJ1-2|TRBV29-1
SVEGRPTNYGYT
>TRBJ1-5|TRBV29-1
SVEGGDGNQPQH
>TRBJ2-1|TRBV5-5
ASSWLQGAGPYNEQF
>TRBJ2-3|TRBV19
ASSIPSVTDTQY
>TRBJ2-2|TRBV7-2
ASSLPVTGELF
>TRBJ2-5|TRBV5-1
ASSLAAAKETQY
>TRBJ1-2|TRBV7-3
ASSLYGGRKDYGYT
>TRBJ1-2|TRBV19
ASSQARTREDGYT
>TRBJ2-1|TRBV7-2
ASSLGGYEQF
>TRBJ1-2|TRBV7-2
ASSLGGALYGYT
>TRBJ2-2|TRBV7-3
ASSPRTGLTLNTGELF
>TRBJ2-5|TRBV6-1
ASSEQRGGQETQY
>TRBJ2-5|TRBV29-1
SVVGGRLETQY
>TRBJ1-1|TRBV7-9
ASSLLGAGNTEAF
>TRBJ2-3|TRBV18
ASSPISGGAQDTQY
>TRBJ1-6|TRBV6-5
ASSRDSGRNSPLH
>TRBJ2-5|TRBV5-1
ASSLSQVQETQY
>TRBJ2-6|TRBV15
ATSRDRVSGANVLT
>TRBJ2-1|TRBV6-1
ASSDVGGANNEQF
>TRBJ2-1|TRBV6-4
ASSDSRAQSSYNEQF
>TRBJ2-2|TRBV6-4
ASSARDTGELF
>TRBJ1-4|TRBV7-9
ASSFAGNEKLF
>TRBJ2-5|TRBV10-3
AISSVTGTSGVRETQY